This TCR beta chain was recorded in a study of blood T cell repertoires in COVID-19. CDR3 length: 15 amino acids. CDR1 and CDR2 from the germline V gene are MNHEY and SVGAGI. The germline V and J ends were trimmed by 4 bases and 1 base, with 13 bases remaining between them. This clone came up a few times. This table comes from immunoSEQ multiplex PCR, and its TCRdb copy is limited to in-frame clones, with some not included. The sample consists of 45,000 to 70,000 clones, around 89% of them appearing once. The sequencing input was peripheral blood. This rearrangement joins TRBV6-5 to TRBJ1-1; no clear D gene. The sequence derives from a woman aged 55-75 years with active COVID-19. CDR3 nucleotides: TGTGCCAGCAGTTTCCTGCCCGCAGAGAACACTGAAGCTTTCTTT. The encoded protein is CASSFLPAENTEAFF.